This T cell receptor beta chain is from a study of blood T cell repertoires in COVID-19. In terms of age and location, participants ranged from about 18 to 95 years and lived in roughly 22 US areas. In assigning cohorts, the study relied on participant-reported clinical history. This CDR3 comprises 15 residues. The germline V gene encodes CDR1 SGHRS and CDR2 YFSETQ. Trimming removed 4 bases from V and 0 bases from J, with 11 bases in between. Clones were read by immunoSEQ multiplex PCR, and TCRdb kept only the in-frame ones, dropping some. The sample holds some 310,000 clones; 85% to 90% are singletons and the top ten take more than 9%.

The receptor was isolated from a woman aged 25-40 years who had recovered from COVID-19. V and J are TRBV5-1 and TRBJ1-5; D perhaps matches TRBD1 (6 bases). The sequencing sample was made of PBMCs or T cells enriched from blood (not recorded which). The CDR3 is CASSQGHNSNQPQHF. Written as DNA, the CDR3 is TGCGCCAGCAGCCAGGGACATAATAGCAATCAGCCCCAGCATTTT.